The T cell receptor (beta chain) under discussion was sequenced for a study of STAT3 mutations in large granular lymphocyte leukemia. Regarding the study as a whole: At least one immunodominant TCR beta clonotype appeared in every T-cell large granular lymphocyte leukemia patient.

A word on this clone: Its matching antigen is unknown.

The repertoire was sequenced with immunoSEQ multiplex PCR; TCRdb's copy has only in-frame clones and lacks some. The table lists 17,000 or so clones, about nine tenths of them singletons. Looked up from germline, CDR1 is SGHRS and CDR2 is YFSETQ. The V and J ends lost 2 bases and 5 bases, in that order; junction bases with no gene match: 6. This CDR3 contains 14 residues. Sequences were obtained from peripheral blood mononuclear cells. The sequence was obtained from a man aged 55-75 years with T-cell large granular lymphocyte leukemia. Some clones in this sample may be carry-over from other donors' samples. J is TRBJ2-5 and V is TRBV5-1; TRBD2 matches 7 bases. The CDR3 loop is CASSLGVGGETQYF. CDR3 bases: TGCGCCAGCAGCTTAGGAGTGGGGGGGGAGACCCAGTACTTC.